This T cell receptor (beta chain) comes out of a study of blood T cell repertoires in COVID-19. The germline gives CDR1 MRHNA, CDR2 SNTAGT. The CDR3 is made up of 15 amino acids. Trimming cost V 7 bases and J 1 base, with 15 bases left between them. Profiled with immunoSEQ multiplex PCR; TCRdb holds only in-frame clones, not every one. The repertoire holds 150,000 to 200,000 clones, with around 81% as singletons. This clonotype was obtained from a man between 60 and 75 years old with active or convalescent COVID-19. V is TRBV6-4 and J is TRBJ2-3; D unresolved. Sequenced sample: peripheral blood. In nucleotides, the CDR3 is TGTGCCAGCACCCCAACATCCTCTGGCACAGATACGCAGTATTTT. Its protein product is CASTPTSSGTDTQYF.